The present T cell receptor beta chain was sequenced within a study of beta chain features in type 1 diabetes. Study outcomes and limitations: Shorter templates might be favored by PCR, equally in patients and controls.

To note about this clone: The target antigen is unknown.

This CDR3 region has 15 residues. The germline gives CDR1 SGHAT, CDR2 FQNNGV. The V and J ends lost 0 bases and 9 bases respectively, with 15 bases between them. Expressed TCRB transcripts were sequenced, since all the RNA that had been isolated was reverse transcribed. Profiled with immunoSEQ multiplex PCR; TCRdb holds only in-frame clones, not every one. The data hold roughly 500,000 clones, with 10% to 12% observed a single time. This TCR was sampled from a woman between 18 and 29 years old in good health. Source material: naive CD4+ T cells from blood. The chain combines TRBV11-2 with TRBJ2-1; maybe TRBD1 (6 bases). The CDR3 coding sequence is TGTGCCAGCAGCTTAGACCGAAACAGGGCGCGTGAGCAGTTCTTC. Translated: CASSLDRNRAREQFF.